This is a list of T cell receptor beta chains from one sample in a study of cytomegalovirus exposure and HLA in healthy donors. The table came from immunoSEQ multiplex PCR; TCRdb's copy has only in-frame clones and leaves some out. This table holds some 240,000 clones, around 73% found once. The sample taken for sequencing was PBMCs. The receptors derive from a male donor in good health and CMV-seronegative. Both conserved end residues are part of each CDR3. D genes are given only for firm matches. Clone sizes are given selectively: once, few, many, or a class where the clone is expanded.

clone size: few; V gene: TRBV6-1; D gene: .; J gene: TRBJ1-5; CDR3 protein: CASRRADGGYQPQHF; CDR3 DNA: TGTGCCAGCAGGAGGGCGGACGGAGGGTATCAGCCCCAGCATTTT
clone size: .; V gene: TRBV2; D gene: .; J gene: TRBJ2-6; CDR3 protein: CASRVRQGRAGANVLTF; CDR3 DNA: TGTGCCAGTCGAGTTAGACAGGGGAGGGCCGGGGCCAACGTCCTGACTTTC
clone size: few; V gene: TRBV25-1; D gene: .; J gene: TRBJ2-3; CDR3 protein: CASSEYIRSGDTQYF; CDR3 DNA: TGTGCCAGCAGTGAATATATACGGAGTGGAGATACGCAGTATTTT
clone size: once; V gene: TRBV9; D gene: TRBD2; J gene: TRBJ2-3; CDR3 protein: CASSVVGGGTDTQYF; CDR3 DNA: TGTGCCAGCAGCGTAGTCGGGGGGGGGACAGATACGCAGTATTTT
clone size: .; V gene: TRBV7-2; D gene: TRBD2; J gene: TRBJ2-1; CDR3 protein: CASSLLAGPYNEQFF; CDR3 DNA: TGTGCCAGCAGCTTATTAGCGGGGCCCTACAATGAGCAGTTCTTC
clone size: .; V gene: TRBV2; D gene: .; J gene: TRBJ1-1; CDR3 protein: CASSDSAGAEANTEAFF; CDR3 DNA: TGTGCCAGCAGTGACTCAGCAGGGGCGGAGGCGAACACTGAAGCTTTCTTT
clone size: .; V gene: TRBV5-6; D gene: .; J gene: TRBJ2-1; CDR3 protein: CASSGGTVRFF; CDR3 DNA: TGTGCCAGCAGCGGCGGGACTGTCAGGTTCTTC
clone size: once; V gene: TRBV7-9; D gene: .; J gene: TRBJ2-1; CDR3 protein: CSSSLARVEEYNEQFF; CDR3 DNA: TGTTCCAGCAGCTTAGCGCGAGTTGAGGAATACAATGAGCAGTTCTTC
clone size: .; V gene: TRBV7-9; D gene: TRBD2; J gene: TRBJ2-1; CDR3 protein: CSSRHTGGPSYNEQFF; CDR3 DNA: TGTTCCAGCAGACACACGGGAGGGCCATCTTACAATGAGCAGTTCTTC
clone size: .; V gene: TRBV18; D gene: TRBD2; J gene: TRBJ2-3; CDR3 protein: CASSPQPVLAGGGDTQYF; CDR3 DNA: TGTGCCAGCTCACCCCAGCCCGTACTAGCGGGAGGTGGAGATACGCAGTATTTT
clone size: .; V gene: TRBV28; D gene: .; J gene: TRBJ2-7; CDR3 protein: CASSLWGRGYEQYF; CDR3 DNA: TGTGCCAGCAGTTTATGGGGTAGGGGCTACGAGCAGTACTTC
clone size: .; V gene: TRBV6-4; D gene: .; J gene: TRBJ2-3; CDR3 protein: CASSEGTGVGTDTQYF; CDR3 DNA: TGTGCCAGCAGTGAGGGTACGGGAGTGGGCACAGATACGCAGTATTTT
clone size: .; V gene: TRBV11-1; D gene: .; J gene: TRBJ2-1; CDR3 protein: CASVAGTANNEQFF; CDR3 DNA: TGTGCCAGCGTAGCCGGGACTGCAAACAATGAGCAGTTCTTC
clone size: .; V gene: TRBV25-1; D gene: .; J gene: TRBJ1-4; CDR3 protein: CASSVQDGAREKLFF; CDR3 DNA: TGTGCCAGCAGTGTCCAAGACGGAGCTCGGGAAAAACTGTTTTTT
clone size: .; V gene: TRBV2; D gene: TRBD1; J gene: TRBJ2-7; CDR3 protein: CASSEAGGGYEQYF; CDR3 DNA: TGTGCCAGCAGTGAAGCAGGGGGCGGCTACGAGCAGTACTTC
clone size: .; V gene: TRBV21-1; D gene: .; J gene: TRBJ1-1; CDR3 protein: CASSPPGGGMDTEAFF; CDR3 DNA: TGTGCCAGCAGCCCCCCGGGAGGGGGTATGGACACTGAAGCTTTCTTT
clone size: few; V gene: TRBV6-6; D gene: .; J gene: TRBJ1-5; CDR3 protein: CASSYGRLEDQPQHF; CDR3 DNA: TGTGCCAGCAGTTACGGGAGGCTGGAGGATCAGCCCCAGCATTTT
clone size: .; V gene: TRBV6-6; D gene: .; J gene: TRBJ1-1; CDR3 protein: CASSYSFLRRNTEAFF; CDR3 DNA: TGTGCCAGCAGTTACTCGTTTTTACGGAGGAACACTGAAGCTTTCTTT
clone size: once; V gene: TRBV7-6; D gene: TRBD1; J gene: TRBJ1-3; CDR3 protein: CASSPYPPDRGWNTIYF; CDR3 DNA: TGTGCCAGCAGCCCTTATCCCCCCGACAGGGGATGGAACACCATATATTTT
clone size: .; V gene: TRBV7-2; D gene: .; J gene: TRBJ1-5; CDR3 protein: CASSLAGGGGNQPQHF; CDR3 DNA: TGTGCCAGCAGCTTAGCTGGGGGCGGAGGCAATCAGCCCCAGCATTTT
clone size: .; V gene: TRBV21-1; D gene: .; J gene: TRBJ2-2; CDR3 protein: CASTPSDISNTGELFF; CDR3 DNA: TGTGCCAGCACCCCTTCTGACATTTCCAACACCGGGGAGCTGTTTTTT
clone size: once; V gene: TRBV29-1; D gene: TRBD1; J gene: TRBJ2-5; CDR3 protein: CSAEGQGSETQYF; CDR3 DNA: TGCAGCGCCGAGGGACAGGGATCGGAGACCCAGTACTTC